The sequence of this T cell receptor beta chain was determined in a study of cytomegalovirus exposure and HLA in healthy donors. Points on this clone: What it recognizes is unknown.

The PCR employed 60 Vbeta primers together with 13 Jbeta primers. The table came from immunoSEQ multiplex PCR; TCRdb's copy has only in-frame clones and leaves some out. The sample gives approximately 170,000 clones, roughly 75% of which show up once; less than 5% is in the top ten. Per germline, CDR1 LGHNT and CDR2 FRNRAP. There are 14 residues in the CDR3. The trim removed 4 bases at V and 3 bases at J, leaving 4 bases unmatched. Study-wide results and caveats: CMV serostatus alone was available as immune exposure information. Researchers catalogued approximately 160 TCR beta chains as cytomegalovirus-associated.

The V call is TRBV12-5, the J call TRBJ2-3, with TRBD1 matching over 7 bases. The TCR comes from a male donor in good health and CMV-seronegative. Sequencing input: PBMCs. DNA of the CDR3: TGTGCTAGTGGTTGGGGACAGAAAACAGATACGCAGTATTTT. Translating gives CASGWGQKTDTQYF.